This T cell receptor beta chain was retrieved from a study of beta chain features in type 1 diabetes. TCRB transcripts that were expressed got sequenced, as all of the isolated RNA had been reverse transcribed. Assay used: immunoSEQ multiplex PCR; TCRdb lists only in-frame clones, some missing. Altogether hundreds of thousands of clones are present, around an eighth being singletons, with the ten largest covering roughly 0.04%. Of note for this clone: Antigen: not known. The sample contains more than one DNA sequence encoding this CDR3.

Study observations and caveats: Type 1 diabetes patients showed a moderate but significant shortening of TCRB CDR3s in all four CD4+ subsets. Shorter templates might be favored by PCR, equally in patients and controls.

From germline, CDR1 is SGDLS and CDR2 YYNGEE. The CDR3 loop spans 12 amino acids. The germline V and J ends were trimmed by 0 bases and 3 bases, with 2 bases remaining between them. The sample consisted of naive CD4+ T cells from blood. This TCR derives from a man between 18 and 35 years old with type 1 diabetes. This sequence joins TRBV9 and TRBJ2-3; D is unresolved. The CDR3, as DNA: TGTGCCAGCAGCGTAGTTACAGATACGCAGTATTTT. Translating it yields CASSVVTDTQYF. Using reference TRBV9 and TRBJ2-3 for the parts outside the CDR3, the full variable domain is DSGVTQTPKHLITATGQRVTLRCSPRSGDLSVYWYQQSLDQGLQFLIQYYNGEERAKGNILERFSAQQFPDLHSELNLSSLELGDSALYFCASSVVTDTQYFGPGTRLTVL.